A single T cell receptor beta chain is shown here with its context. Its antigen remains unidentified. Once RNA had been extracted, it was reverse transcribed into cDNA to act as the sequencing template. Clones were read by immunoSEQ multiplex PCR, and TCRdb kept only the in-frame ones, dropping some. Here the sample spans over 85,000 clones, 40% to 45% being singletons. The CDR3 runs 14 residues. J gave up 5 bases and V 4 bases, and 8 bases lay outside the gene matches. Germline lookup yields CDR1 SQVTM and CDR2 ANQGSEA. This entry comes from a study of CD8+ T cells in alopecia areata. Study-wide background: Dosing with tofacitinib proceeded for 6 to 18 months, followed by 6 months off drug. Study-level points and caveats: It was lesional scalp, especially alopecia totalis/universalis, that showed higher clonality than normal scalp.

Sequenced: CD4+ T cells sorted from blood. The sequence was collected from a human donor with alopecia areata. J is TRBJ2-1 and V is TRBV29-1, with 7 positions matching TRBD2. The CDR3 nucleotides are TGCAGCGTTGGGGTTCGGACTAGAAACAATGAGCAGTTCTTC. This translates into CSVGVRTRNNEQFF.